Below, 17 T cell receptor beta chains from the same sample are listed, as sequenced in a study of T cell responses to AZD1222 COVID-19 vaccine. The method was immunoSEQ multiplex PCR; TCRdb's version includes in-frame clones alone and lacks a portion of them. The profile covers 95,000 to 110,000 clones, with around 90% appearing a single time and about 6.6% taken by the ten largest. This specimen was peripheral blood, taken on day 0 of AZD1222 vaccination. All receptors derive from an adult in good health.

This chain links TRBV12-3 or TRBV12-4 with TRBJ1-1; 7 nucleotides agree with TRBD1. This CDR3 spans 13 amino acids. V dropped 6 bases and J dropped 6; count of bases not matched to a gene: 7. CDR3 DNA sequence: TGTGCCAGCAGGGTCCTGGGGACAGCTGAAGCTTTCTTT. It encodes CASRVLGTAEAFF.

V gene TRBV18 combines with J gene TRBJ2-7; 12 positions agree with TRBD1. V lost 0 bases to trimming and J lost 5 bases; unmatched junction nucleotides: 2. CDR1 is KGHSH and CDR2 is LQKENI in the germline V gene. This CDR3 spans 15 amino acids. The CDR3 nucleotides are TGTGCCAGCTCACCACCGGGACAGGGGGCCAACGAGCAGTACTTC. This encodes CASSPPGQGANEQYF.

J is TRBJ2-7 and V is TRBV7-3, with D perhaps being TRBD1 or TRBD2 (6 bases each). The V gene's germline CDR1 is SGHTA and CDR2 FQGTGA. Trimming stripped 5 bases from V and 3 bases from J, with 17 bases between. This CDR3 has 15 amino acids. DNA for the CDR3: TGTGCCAGCAGCCCAGGAGGGGGGAACCGCTACGAGCAGTACTTC. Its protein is CASSPGGGNRYEQYF.

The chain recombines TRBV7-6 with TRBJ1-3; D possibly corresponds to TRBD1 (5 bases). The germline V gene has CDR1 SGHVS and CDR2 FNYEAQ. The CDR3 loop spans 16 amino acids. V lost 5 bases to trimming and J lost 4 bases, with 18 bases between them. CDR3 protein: CASSDRTRQRGNTIYF. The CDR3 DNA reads TGTGCCAGCAGCGATAGAACTAGACAGCGAGGAAACACCATATATTTT.

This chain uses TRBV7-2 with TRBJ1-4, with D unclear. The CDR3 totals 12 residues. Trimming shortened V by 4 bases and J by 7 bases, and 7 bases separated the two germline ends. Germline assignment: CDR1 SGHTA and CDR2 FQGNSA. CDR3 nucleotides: TGTGCCAGCAGCTATAGTCTTGAAAAACTGTTTTTT. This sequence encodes CASSYSLEKLFF.

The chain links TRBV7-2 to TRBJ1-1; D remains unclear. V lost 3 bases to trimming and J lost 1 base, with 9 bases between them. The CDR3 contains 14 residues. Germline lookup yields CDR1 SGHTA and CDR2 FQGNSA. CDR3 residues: CASSFLYRNTEAFF. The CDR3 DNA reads TGTGCCAGCAGCTTCTTGTATCGGAACACTGAAGCTTTCTTT.

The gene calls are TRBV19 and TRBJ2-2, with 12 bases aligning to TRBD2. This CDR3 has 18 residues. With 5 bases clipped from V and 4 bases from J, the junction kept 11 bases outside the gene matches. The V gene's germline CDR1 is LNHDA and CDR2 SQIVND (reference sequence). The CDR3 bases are TGTGCCAGTAGTGATAACCTAGCGGGAGGGCCGCGCACCGGGGAGCTGTTTTTT. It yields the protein CASSDNLAGGPRTGELFF.

The CDR3 bases are TGCGCCAGCAGCCAAGATTCCCTTCGCCCGGGTGGCTACACCTTC. Amino acid sequence: CASSQDSLRPGGYTF. This rearrangement joins TRBV4-1 to TRBJ1-2, with unresolved D. From germline, CDR1 is MGHRA and CDR2 YSYEKL. Trimming took off 0 bases at V and 7 bases at J, with 15 bases between the two ends. The CDR3 spans 15 residues.

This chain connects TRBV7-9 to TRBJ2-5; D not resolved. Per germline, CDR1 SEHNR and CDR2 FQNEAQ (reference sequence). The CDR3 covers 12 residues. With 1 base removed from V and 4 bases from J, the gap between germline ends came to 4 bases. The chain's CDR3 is CASSLVIETQYF. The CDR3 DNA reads TGTGCCAGCAGCTTAGTAATAGAGACCCAGTACTTC.

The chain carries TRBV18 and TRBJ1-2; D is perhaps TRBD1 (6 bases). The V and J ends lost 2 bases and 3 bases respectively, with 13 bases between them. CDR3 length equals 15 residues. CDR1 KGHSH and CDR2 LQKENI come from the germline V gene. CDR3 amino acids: CASSPGGGRDYGYTF. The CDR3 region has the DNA TGTGCCAGCTCACCAGGGGGGGGGCGCGACTATGGCTACACCTTC.

The CDR3 region is CASSWDGSSDTQYF. The CDR3 DNA sequence: TGTGCCAGCAGTTGGGACGGTAGCTCAGATACGCAGTATTTT. The genes are TRBV5-4 and TRBJ2-3; either TRBD1 or TRBD2 may supply D (5 bases each). The germline V gene encodes CDR1 SGHNT and CDR2 YYREEE (reference sequence). CDR3 length equals 14 residues. V was clipped by 5 bases and J by 4 bases, with 14 bases between them.

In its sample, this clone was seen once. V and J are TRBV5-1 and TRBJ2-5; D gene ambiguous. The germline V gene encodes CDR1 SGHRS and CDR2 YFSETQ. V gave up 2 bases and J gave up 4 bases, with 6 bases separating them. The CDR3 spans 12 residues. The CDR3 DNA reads TGCGCCAGCAGCTTTAGTCGAGAGACCCAGTACTTC. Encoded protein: CASSFSRETQYF.

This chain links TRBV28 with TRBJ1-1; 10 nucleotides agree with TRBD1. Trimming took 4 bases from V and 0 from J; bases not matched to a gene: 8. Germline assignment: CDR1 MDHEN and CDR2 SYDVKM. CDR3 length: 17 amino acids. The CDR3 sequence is CASSSPGTGEMNTEAFF. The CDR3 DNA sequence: TGTGCCAGCAGTTCCCCCGGGACAGGGGAAATGAACACTGAAGCTTTCTTT.

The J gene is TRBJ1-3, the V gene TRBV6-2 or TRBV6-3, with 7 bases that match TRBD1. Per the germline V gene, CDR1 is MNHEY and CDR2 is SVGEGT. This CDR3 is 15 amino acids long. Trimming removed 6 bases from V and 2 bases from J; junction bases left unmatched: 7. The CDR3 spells CASSLTGHTGNTIYF. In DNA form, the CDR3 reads TGTGCCAGCAGCCTGACAGGGCACACTGGAAACACCATATATTTT.

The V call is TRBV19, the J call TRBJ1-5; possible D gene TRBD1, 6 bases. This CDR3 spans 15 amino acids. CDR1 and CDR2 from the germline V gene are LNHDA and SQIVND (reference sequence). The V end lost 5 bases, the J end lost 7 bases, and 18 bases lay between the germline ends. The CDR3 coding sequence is TGTGCCAGTAGTCCAGAGGTAAGGGGGGGCCAGCCCCAGCATTTT. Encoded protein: CASSPEVRGGQPQHF. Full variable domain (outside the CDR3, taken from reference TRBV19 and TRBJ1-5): DGGITQSPKYLFRKEGQNVTLSCEQNLNHDAMYWYRQDPGQGLRLIYYSQIVNDFQKGDIAEGYSVSREKKESFPLTVTSAQKNPTAFYLCASSPEVRGGQPQHFGDGTRLSIL.

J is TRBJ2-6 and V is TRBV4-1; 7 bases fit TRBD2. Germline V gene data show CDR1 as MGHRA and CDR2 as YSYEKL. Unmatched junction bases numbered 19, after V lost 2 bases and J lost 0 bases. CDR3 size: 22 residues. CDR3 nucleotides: TGCGCCAGCAGCCAAATTGGGGGGGGGAGGCCCACACCCTTCTCTGGGGCCAACGTCCTGACTTTC. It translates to CASSQIGGGRPTPFSGANVLTF.

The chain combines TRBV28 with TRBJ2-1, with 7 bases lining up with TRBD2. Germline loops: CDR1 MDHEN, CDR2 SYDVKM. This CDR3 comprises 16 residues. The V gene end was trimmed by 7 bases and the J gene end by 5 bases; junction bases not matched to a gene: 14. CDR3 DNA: TGTGCCAGCATCAACGGTGGGGCTAGCGGAAACAATGAGCAGTTCTTC. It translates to CASINGGASGNNEQFF.